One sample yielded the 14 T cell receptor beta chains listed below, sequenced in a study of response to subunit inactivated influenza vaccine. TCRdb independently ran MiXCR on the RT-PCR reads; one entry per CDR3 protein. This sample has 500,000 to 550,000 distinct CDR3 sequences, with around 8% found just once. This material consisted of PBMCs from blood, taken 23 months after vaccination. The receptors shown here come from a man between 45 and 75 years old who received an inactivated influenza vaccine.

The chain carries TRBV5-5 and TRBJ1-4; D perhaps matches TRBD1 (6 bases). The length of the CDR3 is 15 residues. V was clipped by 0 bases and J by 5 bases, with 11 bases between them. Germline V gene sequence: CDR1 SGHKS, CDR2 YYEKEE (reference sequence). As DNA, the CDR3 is TGTGCCAGCAGCTTGGCCGCAGGGGTGAATGAAAAACTGTTTTTT. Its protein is CASSLAAGVNEKLFF.

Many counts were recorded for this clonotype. CDR3 residues: CASSSTTGQGSYEQYF. In nucleotides, the CDR3 is TGTGCCAGCAGCTCGACCACGGGACAGGGTTCCTACGAGCAGTACTTC. This chain links TRBV14 with TRBJ2-7; TRBD1 aligns across 9 bases. Losses at the gene ends were 5 bases for V and 1 base for J; bases not matched to a gene: 9. The CDR3 loop spans 16 amino acids. The germline gives CDR1 SGHDN, CDR2 FVKESK.

The CDR3 spells CASSLETGQPQHF. In DNA, the CDR3 is TGTGCCAGCAGCCTCGAGACGGGACAGCCCCAGCATTTT. The chain joins TRBV5-5 to TRBJ1-5; no clear D gene. V was clipped by 4 bases and J by 7 bases, with 12 bases between them. The length of the CDR3 is 13 residues. Germline assignment: CDR1 SGHKS and CDR2 YYEKEE (reference sequence).

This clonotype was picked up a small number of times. The CDR3 coding sequence is TGTGCCAGCAGTCCAGACAGCATTACCTACGAGCAGTACTTC. Translating gives CASSPDSITYEQYF. The rearrangement joins TRBV2 to TRBJ2-7; the D gene is possibly TRBD1 (5 bases). Germline V CDR1 and CDR2: SNHLY, FYNNEI. CDR3 size: 14 residues. V gave up 5 bases and J gave up 2 bases, with 13 bases separating them. Full variable domain (outside the CDR3, taken from reference TRBV2 and TRBJ2-7): EPEVTQTPSHQVTQMGQEVILRCVPISNHLYFYWYRQILGQKVEFLVSFYNNEISEKSEIFDDQFSVERPDGSNFTLKIRSTKLEDSAMYFCASSPDSITYEQYFGPGTRLTVT.

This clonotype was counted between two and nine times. The DNA for the CDR3 is TGCAGCCTGAGTGGCCCGATTTACAATGAGCAGTTCTTC. Its protein is CSLSGPIYNEQFF. The chain is built from TRBV20-1 and TRBJ2-1; D is unresolved. In germline, CDR1 is DFQATT, CDR2 SNEGSKA (reference sequence). CDR3 length: 13 residues.

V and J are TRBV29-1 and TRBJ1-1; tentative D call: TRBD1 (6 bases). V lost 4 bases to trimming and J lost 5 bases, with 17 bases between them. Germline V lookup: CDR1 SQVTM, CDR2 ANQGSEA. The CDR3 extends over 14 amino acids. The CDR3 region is CSVGKGGGRTEAFF. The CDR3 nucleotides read TGCAGCGTTGGGAAAGGGGGAGGGAGGACTGAAGCTTTCTTT. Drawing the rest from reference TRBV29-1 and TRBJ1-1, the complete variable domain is SAVISQKPSRDICQRGTSLTIQCQVDSQVTMMFWYRQQPGQSLTLIATANQGSEATYESGFVIDKFPISRPNLTFSTLTVSNMSPEDSSIYLCSVGKGGGRTEAFFGQGTRLTVV.

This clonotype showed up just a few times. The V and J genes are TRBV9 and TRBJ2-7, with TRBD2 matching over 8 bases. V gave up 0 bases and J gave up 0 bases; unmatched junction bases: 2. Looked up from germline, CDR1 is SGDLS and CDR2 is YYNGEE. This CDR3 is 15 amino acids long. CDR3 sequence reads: CASSVAAGGSYEQYF. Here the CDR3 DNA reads TGTGCCAGCAGCGTAGCTGCGGGAGGCTCCTACGAGCAGTACTTC.

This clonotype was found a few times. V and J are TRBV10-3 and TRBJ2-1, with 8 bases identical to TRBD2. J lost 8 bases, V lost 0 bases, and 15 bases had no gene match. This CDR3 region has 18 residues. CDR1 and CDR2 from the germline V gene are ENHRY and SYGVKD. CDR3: CAISESNKRERGFDEQFF. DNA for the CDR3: TGTGCCATCAGTGAGTCGAACAAGCGGGAGAGGGGGTTTGATGAGCAGTTCTTC.

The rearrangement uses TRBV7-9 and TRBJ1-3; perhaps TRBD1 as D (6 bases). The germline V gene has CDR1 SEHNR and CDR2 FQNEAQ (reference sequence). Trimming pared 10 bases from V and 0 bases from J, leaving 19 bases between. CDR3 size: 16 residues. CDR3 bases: TGTGCCAACAAAAACAGAACAGGGAACTCTGGAAACACCATATATTTT. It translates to CANKNRTGNSGNTIYF.

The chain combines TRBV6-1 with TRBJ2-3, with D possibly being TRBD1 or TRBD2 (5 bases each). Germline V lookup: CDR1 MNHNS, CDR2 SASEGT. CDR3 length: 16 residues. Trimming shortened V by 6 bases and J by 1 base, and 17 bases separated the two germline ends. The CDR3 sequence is CASSPFGQGRTDTQYF. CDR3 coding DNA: TGTGCCAGCAGCCCCTTTGGGCAGGGACGCACAGATACGCAGTATTTT.

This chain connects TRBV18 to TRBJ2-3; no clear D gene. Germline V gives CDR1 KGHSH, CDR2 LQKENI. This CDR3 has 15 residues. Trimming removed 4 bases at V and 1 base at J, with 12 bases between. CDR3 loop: CASSLNVLGTDTQYF. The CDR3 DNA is TGTGCCAGCTCACTCAATGTGCTGGGCACAGATACGCAGTATTTT.

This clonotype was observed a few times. The CDR3 bases are TGTGCCAGCAGTTCCCCAGGGTTCTTTGGGGCCAACGTCCTGACTTTC. Its translation is CASSSPGFFGANVLTF. This chain uses TRBV12-3 or TRBV12-4 with TRBJ2-6; a weak D match, TRBD1 (5 bases). Trimming took off 4 bases at V and 3 bases at J, with 13 bases between the two ends. The CDR3 totals 16 residues.

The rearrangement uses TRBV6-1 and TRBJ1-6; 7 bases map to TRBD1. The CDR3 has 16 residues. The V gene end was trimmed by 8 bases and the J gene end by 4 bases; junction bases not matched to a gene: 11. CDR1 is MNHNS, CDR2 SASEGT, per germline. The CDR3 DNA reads TGTGCCAGCGCCCTCAGCGGGACAGCTTATAATTCACCCCTCCACTTT. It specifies CASALSGTAYNSPLHF.

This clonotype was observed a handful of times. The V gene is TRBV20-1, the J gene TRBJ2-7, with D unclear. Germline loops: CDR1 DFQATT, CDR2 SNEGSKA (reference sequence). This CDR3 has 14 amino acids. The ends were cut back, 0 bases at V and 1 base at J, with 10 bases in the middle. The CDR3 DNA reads TGCAGTGCTAGAGAGACATTTAATTCCTACGAGCAGTACTTC. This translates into CSARETFNSYEQYF.